The T cell receptor (beta chain) under discussion was sequenced for a study of OX40 agonist ivuxolimab in advanced cancers. Study-level background: Head and neck, renal cell, melanoma or hepatocellular carcinoma were the cancers that dose-escalation patients had. Under the entry rules, prior anti-PD-1, anti-PD-L1 or anti-CTLA-4 therapy was allowed, and approximately 40% had some. General observations from the study: Doses of 0.1 to 3.0 mg/kg were accompanied by clonal expansion of CD4+ and CD8+ blood T cells by week 6.

Generated by immunoSEQ multiplex PCR, the TCRdb table keeps only in-frame clones and is missing some. The table records approximately 54,000 clones, 80% to 95% of them present only once. This clone appeared a single time. What it binds is not known. This receptor was taken from an adult with an advanced solid tumor such as melanoma, head and neck, liver or kidney cancer. The source was CD4+ or CD8+ T cells sorted from blood, collected in a trial of the OX40 agonist ivuxolimab.

CDR3 in amino acids: CASSQDRGATDTQYF. The CDR3 nucleotides read TGTGCCAGCAGCCAAGATCGGGGGGCCACAGATACGCAGTATTTT. V is TRBV4-2 and J is TRBJ2-3; possibly TRBD2 for D (7 bases). The V and J ends lost 0 bases and 2 bases respectively, with 9 bases between them. This CDR3 is built from 15 residues. Germline CDR1 LGHNA, CDR2 YNFKEQ.